Sequencing of this T cell receptor beta chain was carried out in a study of blood T cells in healthy people across ages. Study-level information: The capture of about one barcoded beta molecule per two T cells was achieved by template switching.

Germline assignment: CDR1 MNHNY and CDR2 SVGAGI (reference sequence). The CDR3 sequence is 12 residues long. Primers used in a second PCR of about 6 to 11 cycles were a sample-barcoded 5' primer and a J-beta primer mix. TCRdb used MiXCR to reprocess the 5' RACE reads, holding one entry per CDR3 protein. The sample holds approximately 790,000 distinct CDR3 sequences, approximately 59% seen once. Isolation of PBMCs gave at least 6 million cells per sample. Remarks on this clonotype: A read error may produce the germline difference seen at one junction end.

The chain carries TRBV6-6 and TRBJ1-1; D not resolved. The receptor's source is a man under 40 in good health. Sequencing was done on a sample of blood. The CDR3 here is CASSYSRTEVFF. CDR3 sequence (DNA): TGTGCCAGCAGTTACAGTAGGACTGAAGTTTTCTTT.